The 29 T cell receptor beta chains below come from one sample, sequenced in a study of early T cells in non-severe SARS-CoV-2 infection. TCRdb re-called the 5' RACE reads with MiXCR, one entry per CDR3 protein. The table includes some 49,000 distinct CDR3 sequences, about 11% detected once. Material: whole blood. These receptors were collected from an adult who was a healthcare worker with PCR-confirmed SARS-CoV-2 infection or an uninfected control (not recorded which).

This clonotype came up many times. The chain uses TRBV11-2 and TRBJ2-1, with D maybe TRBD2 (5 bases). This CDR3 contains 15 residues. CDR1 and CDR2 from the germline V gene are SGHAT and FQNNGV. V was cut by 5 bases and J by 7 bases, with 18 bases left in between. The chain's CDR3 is CASSPAAGLNNEQFF. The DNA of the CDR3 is TGTGCCAGCAGCCCGGCCGCGGGCCTGAATAATGAGCAGTTCTTC.

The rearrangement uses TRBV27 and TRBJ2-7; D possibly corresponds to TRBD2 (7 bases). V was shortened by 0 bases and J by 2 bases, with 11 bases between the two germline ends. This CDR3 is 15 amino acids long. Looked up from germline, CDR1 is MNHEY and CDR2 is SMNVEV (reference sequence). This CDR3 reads CASSLSIGGAYEQYF. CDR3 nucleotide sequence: TGTGCCAGCAGTTTATCGATAGGGGGGGCCTACGAGCAGTACTTC.

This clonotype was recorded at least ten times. The CDR3 coding sequence is TGTGCCAGCAGCTTGGAACGGGGTGAAGCTTTCTTT. Protein: CASSLERGEAFF. This chain links TRBV5-6 with TRBJ1-1; D is undetermined. CDR1 is SGHDT and CDR2 is YYEEEE in the germline V gene. The CDR3 spans 12 residues. Between the trimmed V and J ends, which lost 0 bases and 7 bases, there was a span of 7 bases. The variable domain in full, completed from reference TRBV5-6 and TRBJ1-1, reads DAGVTQSPTHLIKTRGQQVTLRCSPKSGHDTVSWYQQALGQGPQFIFQYYEEEERQRGNFPDRFSGHQFPNYSSELNVNALLLGDSALYLCASSLERGEAFFGQGTRLTVV.

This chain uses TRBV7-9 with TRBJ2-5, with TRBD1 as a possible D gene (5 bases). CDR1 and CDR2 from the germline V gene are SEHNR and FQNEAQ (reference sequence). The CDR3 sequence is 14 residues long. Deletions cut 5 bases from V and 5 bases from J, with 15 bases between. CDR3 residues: CASSRQGQMETQYF. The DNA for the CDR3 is TGTGCCAGCAGCCGTCAGGGTCAAATGGAGACCCAGTACTTC. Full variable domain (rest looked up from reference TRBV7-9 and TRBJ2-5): DTGVSQNPRHKITKRGQNVTFRCDPISEHNRLYWYRQTLGQGPEFLTYFQNEAQLEKSRLLSDRFSAERPKGSFSTLEIQRTEQGDSAMYLCASSRQGQMETQYFGPGTRLLVL.

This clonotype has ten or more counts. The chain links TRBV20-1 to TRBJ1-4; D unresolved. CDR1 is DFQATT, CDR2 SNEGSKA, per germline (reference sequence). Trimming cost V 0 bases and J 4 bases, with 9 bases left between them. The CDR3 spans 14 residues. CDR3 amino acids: CSAREGSRNEKLFF. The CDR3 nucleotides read TGCAGTGCTAGAGAGGGCAGCCGTAATGAAAAACTGTTTTTT.

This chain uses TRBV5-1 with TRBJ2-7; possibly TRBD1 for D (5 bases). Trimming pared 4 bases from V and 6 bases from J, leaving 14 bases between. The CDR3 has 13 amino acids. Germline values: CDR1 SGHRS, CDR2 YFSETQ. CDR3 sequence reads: CASSTEGAAEQYF. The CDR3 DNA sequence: TGCGCCAGCAGCACCGAAGGGGCGGCCGAGCAGTACTTC.

The CDR3 reads CASSVEDRAYGYTF. The CDR3 nucleotides read TGTGCCAGCAGCGTAGAGGACAGAGCTTATGGCTACACCTTC. This sequence joins TRBV9 and TRBJ1-2, with D perhaps TRBD1 (6 bases). CDR3 length: 14 residues. Germline V CDR1 and CDR2: SGDLS, YYNGEE. Trimming removed 0 bases from V and 5 bases from J, with 11 bases in between.

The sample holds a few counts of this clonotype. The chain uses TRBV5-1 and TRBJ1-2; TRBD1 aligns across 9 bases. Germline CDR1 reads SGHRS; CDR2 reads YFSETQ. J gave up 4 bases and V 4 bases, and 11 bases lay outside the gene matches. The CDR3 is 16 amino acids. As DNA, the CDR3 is TGCGCCAGCAGCCCCAACGCCGGGACAGGGACCTATGGCTACACCTTC. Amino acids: CASSPNAGTGTYGYTF.

CDR3 sequence: CASSPDRASSYEQYF. The CDR3 bases are TGTGCCAGCAGCCCGGACCGGGCAAGCTCCTACGAGCAGTACTTC. The chain uses TRBV7-9 and TRBJ2-7, with D unresolved. The CDR3 has 15 residues. V lost 5 bases, J lost 0 bases, and 14 bases lay in between. Germline V CDR1 and CDR2: SEHNR, FQNEAQ (reference sequence). Filled out from reference TRBV7-9 and TRBJ2-7, the complete variable domain reads DTGVSQNPRHKITKRGQNVTFRCDPISEHNRLYWYRQTLGQGPEFLTYFQNEAQLEKSRLLSDRFSAERPKGSFSTLEIQRTEQGDSAMYLCASSPDRASSYEQYFGPGTRLTVT.

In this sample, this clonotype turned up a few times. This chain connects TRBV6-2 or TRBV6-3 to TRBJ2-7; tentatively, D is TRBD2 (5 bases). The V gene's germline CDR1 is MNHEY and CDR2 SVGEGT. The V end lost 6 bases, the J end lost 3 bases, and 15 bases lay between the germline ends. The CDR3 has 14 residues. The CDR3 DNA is TGTGCCAGCAGCGACGGGAACTCTCTCTACGAGCAGTACTTC. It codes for CASSDGNSLYEQYF.

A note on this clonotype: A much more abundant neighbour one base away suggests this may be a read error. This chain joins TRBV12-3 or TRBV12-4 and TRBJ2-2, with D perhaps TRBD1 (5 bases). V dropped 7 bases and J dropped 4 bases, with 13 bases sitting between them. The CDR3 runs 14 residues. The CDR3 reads CASIRAGSTGELFF. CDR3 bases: TGTGCCAGCATAAGGGCAGGGTCCACCGGGGAGCTGTTTTTT.

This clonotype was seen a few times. CDR3 nucleotide sequence: TGCAGTACTTACCAGGGGGCGCGGAGCTCCTACGAGCAGTACTTC. Translated: CSTYQGARSSYEQYF. The chain joins TRBV20-1 to TRBJ2-7; 8 bases fit TRBD1. Germline values: CDR1 DFQATT, CDR2 SNEGSKA (reference sequence). V shed 8 bases, J shed 0 bases, and the junction held 12 bases outside the gene matches. This CDR3 has 15 amino acids.

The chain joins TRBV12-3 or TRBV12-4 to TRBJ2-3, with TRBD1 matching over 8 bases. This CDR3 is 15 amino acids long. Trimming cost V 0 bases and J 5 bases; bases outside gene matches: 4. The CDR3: CASSLAQGAVDTQYF. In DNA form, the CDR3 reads TGTGCCAGCAGTTTAGCGCAGGGGGCGGTAGATACGCAGTATTTT.

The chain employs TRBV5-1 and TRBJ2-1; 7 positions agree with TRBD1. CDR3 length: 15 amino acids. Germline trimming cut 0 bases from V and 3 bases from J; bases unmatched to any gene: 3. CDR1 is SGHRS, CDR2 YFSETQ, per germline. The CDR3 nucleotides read TGCGCCAGCAGCTTGGACGGACAGGTCTACAATGAGCAGTTCTTC. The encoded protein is CASSLDGQVYNEQFF.

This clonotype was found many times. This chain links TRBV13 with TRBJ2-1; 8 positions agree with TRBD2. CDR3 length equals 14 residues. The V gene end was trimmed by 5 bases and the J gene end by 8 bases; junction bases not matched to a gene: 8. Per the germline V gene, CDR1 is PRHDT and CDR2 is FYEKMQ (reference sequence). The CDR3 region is CASSVSGSGDEQFF. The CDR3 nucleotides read TGTGCCAGCAGCGTAAGCGGGAGCGGCGATGAGCAGTTCTTC. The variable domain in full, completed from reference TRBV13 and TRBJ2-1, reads AAGVIQSPRHLIKEKRETATLKCYPIPRHDTVYWYQQGPGQDPQFLISFYEKMQSDKGSIPDRFSAQQFSDYHSELNMSSLELGDSALYFCASSVSGSGDEQFFGPGTRLTVL.

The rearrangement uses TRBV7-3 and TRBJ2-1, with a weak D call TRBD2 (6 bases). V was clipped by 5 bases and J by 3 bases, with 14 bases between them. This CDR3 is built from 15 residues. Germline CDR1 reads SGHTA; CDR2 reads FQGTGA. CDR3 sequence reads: CASSPSSALYNEQFF. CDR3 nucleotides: TGTGCCAGCAGCCCGTCTAGCGCCCTCTACAATGAGCAGTTCTTC.

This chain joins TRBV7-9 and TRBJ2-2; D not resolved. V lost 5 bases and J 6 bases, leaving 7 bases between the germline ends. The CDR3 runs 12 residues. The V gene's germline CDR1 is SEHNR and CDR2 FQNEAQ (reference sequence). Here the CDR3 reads CASSPRPGELFF. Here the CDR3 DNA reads TGTGCCAGCAGCCCCCGCCCCGGGGAGCTGTTTTTT.

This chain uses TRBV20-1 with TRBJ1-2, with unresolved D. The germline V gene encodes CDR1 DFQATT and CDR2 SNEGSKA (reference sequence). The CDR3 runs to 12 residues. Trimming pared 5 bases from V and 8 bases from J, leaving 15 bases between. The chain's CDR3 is CSAPIGVFGYTF. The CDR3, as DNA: TGCAGTGCTCCTATCGGGGTCTTCGGCTACACCTTC.

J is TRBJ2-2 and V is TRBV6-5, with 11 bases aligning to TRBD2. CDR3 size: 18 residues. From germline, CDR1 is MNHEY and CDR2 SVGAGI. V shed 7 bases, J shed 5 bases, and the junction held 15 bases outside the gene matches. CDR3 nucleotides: TGTGCCAGCAACAAGAACCCAGGGCCTAGCGGGAGGACCGGGGAGCTGTTTTTT. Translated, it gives CASNKNPGPSGRTGELFF.

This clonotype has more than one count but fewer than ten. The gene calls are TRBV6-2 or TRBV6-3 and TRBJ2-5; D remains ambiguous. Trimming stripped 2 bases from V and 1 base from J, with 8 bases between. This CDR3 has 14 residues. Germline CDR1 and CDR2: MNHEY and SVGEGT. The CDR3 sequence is CASSYGPAQETQYF. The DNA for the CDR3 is TGTGCCAGCAGTTACGGTCCAGCCCAAGAGACCCAGTACTTC.

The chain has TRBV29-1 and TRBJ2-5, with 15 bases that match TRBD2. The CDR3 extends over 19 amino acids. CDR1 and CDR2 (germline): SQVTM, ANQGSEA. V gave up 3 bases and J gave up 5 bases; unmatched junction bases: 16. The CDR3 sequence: CSVEDGGTSGRPRVETQYF. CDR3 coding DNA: TGCAGCGTTGAGGACGGAGGGACTAGCGGGAGGCCTAGGGTCGAGACCCAGTACTTC.

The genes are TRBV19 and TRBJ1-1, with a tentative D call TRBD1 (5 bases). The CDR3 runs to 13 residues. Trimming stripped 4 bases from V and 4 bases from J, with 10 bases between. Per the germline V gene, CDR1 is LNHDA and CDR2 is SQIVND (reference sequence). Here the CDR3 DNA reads TGTGCCAGTAGTAACGTAAGGGGCACTGAAGCTTTCTTT. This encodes CASSNVRGTEAFF.

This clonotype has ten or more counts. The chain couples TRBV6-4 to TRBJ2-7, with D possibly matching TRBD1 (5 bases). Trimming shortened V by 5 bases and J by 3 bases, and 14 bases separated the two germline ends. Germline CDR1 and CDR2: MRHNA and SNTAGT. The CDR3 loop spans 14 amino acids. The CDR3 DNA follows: TGTGCCAGCAGTTCCCCGAGACAGTGCTACGAGCAGTACTTC. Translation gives CASSSPRQCYEQYF.

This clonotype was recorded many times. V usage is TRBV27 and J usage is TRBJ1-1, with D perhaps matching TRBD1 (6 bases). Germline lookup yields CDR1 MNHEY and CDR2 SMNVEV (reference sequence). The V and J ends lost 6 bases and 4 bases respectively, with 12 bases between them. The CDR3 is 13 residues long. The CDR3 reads CASRVGGSTEAFF. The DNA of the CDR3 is TGTGCCAGCAGGGTAGGGGGTAGCACTGAAGCTTTCTTT.

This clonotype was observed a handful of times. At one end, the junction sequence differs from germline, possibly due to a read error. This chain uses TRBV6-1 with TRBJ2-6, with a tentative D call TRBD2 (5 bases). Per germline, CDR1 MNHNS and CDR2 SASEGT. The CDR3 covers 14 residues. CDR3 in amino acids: CVSDKRPGANVLTF. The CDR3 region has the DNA TGTGTCAGCGACAAGCGGCCTGGGGCCAACGTCCTGACTTTC.

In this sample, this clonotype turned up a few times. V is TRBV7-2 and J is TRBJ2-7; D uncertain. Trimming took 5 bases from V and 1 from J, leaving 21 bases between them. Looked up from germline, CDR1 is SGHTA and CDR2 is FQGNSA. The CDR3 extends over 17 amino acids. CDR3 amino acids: CASSPKGSRRRSYEQYF. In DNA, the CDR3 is TGTGCCAGCAGCCCAAAAGGAAGTCGAAGAAGGTCCTACGAGCAGTACTTC.

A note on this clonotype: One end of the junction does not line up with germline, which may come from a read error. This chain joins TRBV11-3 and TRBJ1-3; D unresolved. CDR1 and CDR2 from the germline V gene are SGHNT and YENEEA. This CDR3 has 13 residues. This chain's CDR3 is CASSSLLRNIIYF. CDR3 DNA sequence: TGTGCCAGCAGCTCCCTCCTACGGAACATCATATATTTT.

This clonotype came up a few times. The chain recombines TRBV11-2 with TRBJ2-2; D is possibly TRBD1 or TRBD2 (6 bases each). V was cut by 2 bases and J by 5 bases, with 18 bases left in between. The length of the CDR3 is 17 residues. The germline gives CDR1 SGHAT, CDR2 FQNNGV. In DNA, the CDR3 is TGTGCCAGCAGCTTAACTTTACCCCGGGGGCGGACCGGGGAGCTGTTTTTT. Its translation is CASSLTLPRGRTGELFF.

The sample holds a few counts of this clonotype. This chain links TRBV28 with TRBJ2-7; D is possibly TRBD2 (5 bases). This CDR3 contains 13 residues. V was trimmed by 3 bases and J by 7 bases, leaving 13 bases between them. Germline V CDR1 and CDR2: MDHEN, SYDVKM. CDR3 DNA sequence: TGTGCCAGCAGTTTGCTCTCCCCGGGGGAGCAGTACTTC. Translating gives CASSLLSPGEQYF.